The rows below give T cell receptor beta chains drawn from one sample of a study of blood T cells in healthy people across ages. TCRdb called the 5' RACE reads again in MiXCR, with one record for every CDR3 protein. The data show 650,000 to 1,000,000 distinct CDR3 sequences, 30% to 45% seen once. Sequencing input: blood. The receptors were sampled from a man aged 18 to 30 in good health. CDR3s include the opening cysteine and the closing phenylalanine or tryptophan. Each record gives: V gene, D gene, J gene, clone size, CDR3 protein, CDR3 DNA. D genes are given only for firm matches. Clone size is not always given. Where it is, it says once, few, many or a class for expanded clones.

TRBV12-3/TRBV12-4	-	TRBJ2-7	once	CASSRWDPYEQYF	TGTGCCAGCAGCCGGTGGGACCCCTACGAGCAGTACTTC
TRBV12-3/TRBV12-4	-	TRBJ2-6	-	CASSPTGSRSGANVLTF	TGTGCCAGCAGCCCGACAGGAAGTCGCTCTGGGGCCAACGTCCTGACTTTC
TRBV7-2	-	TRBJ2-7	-	CASSLNRGKYNEQYF	TGTGCCAGCAGCTTAAATCGGGGGAAGTACAATGAGCAGTACTTC
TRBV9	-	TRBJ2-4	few	CASSVGQTKNIQYF	TGTGCCAGCAGCGTAGGTCAGACCAAAAACATTCAGTACTTC
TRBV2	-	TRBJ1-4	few	CASSEGSRGPEKLFF	TGTGCCAGCAGTGAAGGTAGCAGGGGTCCTGAAAAACTGTTTTTT
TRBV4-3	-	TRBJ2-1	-	CASSQRKGNEQFF	TGCGCCAGCAGCCAAAGGAAAGGAAATGAGCAGTTCTTC
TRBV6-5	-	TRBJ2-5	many	CASSYSILAQETQYF	TGTGCCAGCAGTTACTCAATCCTAGCGCAAGAGACCCAGTACTTC
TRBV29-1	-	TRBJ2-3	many	CSVDYGSSTDTQYF	TGCAGCGTTGACTACGGATCTAGCACAGATACGCAGTATTTT
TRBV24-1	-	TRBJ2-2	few	CATSASPGTPNTGELFF	TGTGCCACCAGTGCCTCTCCCGGGACACCGAACACCGGGGAGCTGTTTTTT
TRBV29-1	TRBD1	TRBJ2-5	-	CSVAPPGQANWNEQYF	TGCAGCGTCGCTCCACCGGGACAGGCCAATTGGAATGAGCAGTACTTC
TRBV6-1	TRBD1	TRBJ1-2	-	CVSSRAGQDLTLYGYTF	TGTGTCAGCAGCCGCGCGGGACAGGACCTCACCCTCTATGGCTACACCTTC
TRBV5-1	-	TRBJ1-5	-	CASSPEGEGQPQHF	TGCGCCAGCAGCCCGGAGGGAGAAGGTCAGCCCCAGCATTTT
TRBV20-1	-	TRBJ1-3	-	CSARDFGNTIYF	TGCAGTGCTAGAGATTTTGGAAACACCATATATTTT
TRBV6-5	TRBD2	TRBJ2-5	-	CASSRLAVGQETQYF	TGTGCCAGTAGTCGACTAGCGGTGGGGCAAGAGACCCAGTACTTC
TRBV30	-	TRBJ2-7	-	CAWSVPDPYERYF	TGTGCCTGGAGTGTACCGGACCCCTACGAGCGGTACTTC
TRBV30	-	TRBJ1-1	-	CAWSEETEAFF	TGTGCCTGGAGTGAGGAAACTGAAGCTTTCTTT
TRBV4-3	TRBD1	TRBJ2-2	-	CASSRDVGTGDTGGLFF	TGCGCCAGCAGCCGAGACGTCGGGACAGGGGACACCGGGGGGCTGTTTTTT
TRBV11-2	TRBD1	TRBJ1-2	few	CASSLGRTGGTGYTF	TGTGCCAGCAGCTTAGGTCGGACAGGTGGAACTGGCTACACCTTC
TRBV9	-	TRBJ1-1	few	CASSVRTEGEGAFF	TGTGCCAGCAGCGTAAGGACGGAAGGGGAGGGAGCTTTCTTT
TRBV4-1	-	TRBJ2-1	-	CASSLLRGQEQFF	TGCGCCAGCAGCCTCCTCCGGGGGCAGGAGCAGTTCTTC
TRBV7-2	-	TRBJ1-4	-	CASSLERATEKLFF	TGTGCCAGCAGCTTAGAACGGGCGACTGAAAAACTGTTTTTT
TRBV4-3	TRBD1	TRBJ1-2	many	CASSQTGGYGYTF	TGCGCCAGCAGCCAGACAGGGGGGTATGGCTACACCTTC
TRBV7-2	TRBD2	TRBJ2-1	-	CASSLSSGGSSYNEQFF	TGTGCCAGCAGCTTGTCGAGCGGGGGTAGCTCCTACAATGAGCAGTTCTTC
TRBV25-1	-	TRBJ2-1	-	CASSATSSYNEQFF	TGTGCCAGCAGTGCTACATCCTCCTACAATGAGCAGTTCTTC
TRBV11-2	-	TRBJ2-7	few	CASSLARPGYEQYF	TGTGCCAGCAGCTTAGCTCGCCCGGGTTACGAGCAGTACTTC
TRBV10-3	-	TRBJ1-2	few	CAISESIGIVGYGYTF	TGTGCCATCAGTGAGTCAATCGGGATCGTAGGGTATGGCTACACCTTC
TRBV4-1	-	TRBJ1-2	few	CASSQPTPNYGYTF	TGCGCCAGCAGCCAACCCACACCTAACTATGGCTACACCTTC
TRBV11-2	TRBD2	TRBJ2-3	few	CASSLDLASGGAHTQYF	TGTGCCAGCAGCTTAGATCTAGCTAGCGGGGGGGCTCATACGCAGTATTTT
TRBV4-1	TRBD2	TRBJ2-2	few	CASSQEIAGGTGELFF	TGCGCCAGCAGCCAAGAAATAGCGGGGGGTACCGGGGAGCTGTTTTTT
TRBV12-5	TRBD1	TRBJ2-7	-	CASGPIDRGSHEQYF	TGTGCTAGTGGTCCCATCGACAGGGGGAGTCACGAGCAGTACTTC
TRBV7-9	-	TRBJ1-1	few	CASSKTQGTTEAFF	TGTGCCAGCAGCAAAACTCAGGGGACCACTGAAGCTTTCTTT
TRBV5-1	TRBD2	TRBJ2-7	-	CASSPKRGAYEQYF	TGCGCCAGCAGCCCGAAGCGGGGTGCCTACGAGCAGTACTTC
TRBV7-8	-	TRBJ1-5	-	CASSPVGGVNQPQHF	TGTGCCAGCAGCCCGGTCGGTGGAGTCAATCAGCCCCAGCATTTT
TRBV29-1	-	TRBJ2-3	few	CSGEEADTQYF	TGCAGCGGTGAGGAAGCAGATACGCAGTATTTT
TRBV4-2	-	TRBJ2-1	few	CASSQDFGGLDNEQFF	TGTGCCAGCAGCCAAGATTTCGGGGGGCTGGACAATGAGCAGTTCTTC
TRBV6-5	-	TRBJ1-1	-	CASSCGVGGRTEAFF	TGTGCCAGCAGTTGCGGGGTTGGGGGTCGGACTGAAGCTTTCTTT
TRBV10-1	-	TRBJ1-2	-	CASIPLRYYGYTF	TGCGCCAGCATCCCCTTGAGGTACTATGGCTACACCTTC
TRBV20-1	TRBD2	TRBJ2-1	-	CSANPGTSGGPGNEQFF	TGCAGTGCGAACCCCGGGACTAGCGGGGGGCCGGGTAATGAGCAGTTCTTC
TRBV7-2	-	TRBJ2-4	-	CASSLVGQPAKNIQYF	TGTGCCAGCAGCTTAGTAGGTCAGCCAGCCAAAAACATTCAGTACTTC
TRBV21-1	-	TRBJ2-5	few	CASSFGTGGCETQYF	TGTGCCAGCTCTTTCGGGACAGGGGGCTGTGAGACCCAGTACTTC
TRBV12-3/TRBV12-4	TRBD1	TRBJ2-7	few	CASGTGGTYEQYF	TGTGCCAGTGGGACAGGGGGCACCTACGAGCAGTACTTC
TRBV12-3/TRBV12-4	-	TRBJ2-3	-	CASRSRTGGLSGRADTQYF	TGTGCCAGCAGGTCCCGGACAGGGGGTTTAAGCGGGAGGGCAGATACGCAGTATTTT
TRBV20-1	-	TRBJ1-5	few	CSAKPGGQQPQHF	TGCAGTGCCAAACCTGGGGGCCAACAGCCCCAGCATTTT
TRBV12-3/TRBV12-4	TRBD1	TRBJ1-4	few	CASSHYRGGDEKLFF	TGTGCCAGCAGTCACTACAGGGGAGGCGATGAAAAACTGTTTTTT
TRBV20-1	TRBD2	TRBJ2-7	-	CSATQIAGGTYEQYF	TGCAGTGCTACCCAAATAGCGGGGGGCACCTACGAGCAGTACTTC
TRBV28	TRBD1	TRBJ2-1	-	CASSLTGTGINEQFF	TGTGCCAGCAGTTTGACCGGGACAGGGATCAATGAGCAGTTCTTC
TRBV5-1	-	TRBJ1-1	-	CASSFMGLNTEAFF	TGCGCCAGCAGCTTTATGGGACTGAACACTGAAGCTTTCTTT
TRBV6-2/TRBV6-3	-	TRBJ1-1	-	CASSYTPYNTEAFF	TGTGCCAGCAGTTATACACCTTACAACACTGAAGCTTTCTTT
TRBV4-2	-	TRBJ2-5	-	CASRDGGKETQYF	TGTGCCAGCAGGGACGGGGGAAAAGAGACCCAGTACTTC
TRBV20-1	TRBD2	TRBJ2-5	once	CSAIIGLAGVETQYF	TGCAGTGCTATCATAGGACTAGCGGGGGTGGAGACCCAGTACTTC
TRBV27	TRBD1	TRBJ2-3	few	CASSSQLRDRVNTQYF	TGTGCCAGCAGTTCCCAACTACGCGACAGGGTTAATACGCAGTATTTT
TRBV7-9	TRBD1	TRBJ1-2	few	CASSPTGGAGYGYTF	TGTGCCAGCAGTCCTACAGGGGGCGCAGGCTATGGCTACACCTTC
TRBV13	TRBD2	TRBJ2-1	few	CASRPTSGGTEQFF	TGTGCCAGCAGGCCGACTAGCGGGGGAACTGAGCAGTTCTTC
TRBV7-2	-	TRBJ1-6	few	CASSLDHRNSPLHF	TGTGCCAGCAGCTTAGATCACAGAAATTCACCCCTCCACTTT
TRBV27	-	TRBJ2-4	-	CASSLSARSSSYERYF	TGTGCCAGCAGTTTATCGGCACGGTCCAGCTCCTACGAGCGGTACTTC